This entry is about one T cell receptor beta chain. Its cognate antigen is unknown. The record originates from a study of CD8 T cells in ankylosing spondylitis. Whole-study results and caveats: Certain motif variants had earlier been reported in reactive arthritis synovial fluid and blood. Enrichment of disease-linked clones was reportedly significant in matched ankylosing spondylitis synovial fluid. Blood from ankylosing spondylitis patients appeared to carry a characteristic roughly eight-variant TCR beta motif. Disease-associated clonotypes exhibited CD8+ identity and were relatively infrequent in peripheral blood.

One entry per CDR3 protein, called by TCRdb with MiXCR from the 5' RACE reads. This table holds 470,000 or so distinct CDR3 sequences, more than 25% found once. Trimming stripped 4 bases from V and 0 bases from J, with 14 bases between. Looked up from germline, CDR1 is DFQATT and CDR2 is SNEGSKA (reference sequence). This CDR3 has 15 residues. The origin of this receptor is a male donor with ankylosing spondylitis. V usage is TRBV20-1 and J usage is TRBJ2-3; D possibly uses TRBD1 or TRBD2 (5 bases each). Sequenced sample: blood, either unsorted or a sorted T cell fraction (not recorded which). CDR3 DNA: TGCAGTGCTACCCCGGGGCGGTCAAGCACAGATACGCAGTATTTT. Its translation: CSATPGRSSTDTQYF.